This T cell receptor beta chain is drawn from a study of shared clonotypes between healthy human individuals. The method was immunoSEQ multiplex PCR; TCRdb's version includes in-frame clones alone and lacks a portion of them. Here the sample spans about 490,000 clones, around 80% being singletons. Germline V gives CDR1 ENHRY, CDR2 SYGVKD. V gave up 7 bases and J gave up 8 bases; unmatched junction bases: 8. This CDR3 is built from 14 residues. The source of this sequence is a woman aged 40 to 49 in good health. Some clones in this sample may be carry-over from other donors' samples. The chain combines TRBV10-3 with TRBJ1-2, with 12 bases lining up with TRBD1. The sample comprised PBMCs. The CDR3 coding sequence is TGTGCCATCAAGCCGGGACAGGGGGCTCAAGGCTACACCTTC. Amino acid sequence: CAIKPGQGAQGYTF.